One and the same sample provided the 29 T cell receptor beta chains below, sequenced in a study of CD8 T cells in ankylosing spondylitis (dated by TCRdb to about 2017). Library prep was done by 5' RACE. Sequencer: Illumina HiSeq 2500. The public reads were quality trimmed at Q25 with fastp and then assembled into clones with MiXCR by TCRdb, keeping productive beta chains. One record per CDR3 amino acid sequence lists the most common genes and DNA. The sample table records 150,000 to 200,000 distinct CDR3 sequences; around a third of these occur just once. About 6.3% of the sample lies in the top ten. The sequenced material came from synovial fluid, either unsorted or a sorted T cell fraction (not recorded which). All receptors come from a male donor with ankylosing spondylitis.

This clonotype was counted ten times or more. This chain links TRBV12-3 or TRBV12-4 with TRBJ1-1; D is perhaps TRBD1 (5 bases). This CDR3 spans 13 amino acids. The V and J ends lost 5 bases and 3 bases respectively, with 10 bases between them. CDR3 coding DNA: TGTGCCAGCAGTAGAGACAGATACACTGAAGCTTTCTTT. This sequence encodes CASSRDRYTEAFF.

The chain couples TRBV7-2 to TRBJ2-7; no definite D call. Per the germline V gene, CDR1 is SGHTA and CDR2 is FQGNSA. V was shortened by 5 bases and J by 6 bases, with 14 bases between the two germline ends. This CDR3 comprises 13 residues. CDR3 in amino acids: CASSPKPGLEQYF. In nucleotides, the CDR3 is TGTGCCAGCAGCCCAAAACCCGGGCTCGAGCAGTACTTC.

In its sample, this clonotype was seen a few times. The chain combines TRBV18 with TRBJ1-2; D remains unclear. Per the germline V gene, CDR1 is KGHSH and CDR2 is LQKENI. The CDR3 length is 13 residues. Between the trimmed V and J ends, which lost 3 bases and 4 bases, there was a span of 9 bases. The CDR3 loop is CASSPGSSYGYTF. For the CDR3, the DNA is TGTGCCAGCTCACCGGGCAGCAGCTATGGCTACACCTTC.

This clonotype showed up just a few times. The V call is TRBV7-9, the J call TRBJ1-1; possibly TRBD1 for D (6 bases). The germline V gene has CDR1 SEHNR and CDR2 FQNEAQ (reference sequence). V shed 4 bases and J shed 1 base, with 13 bases lying between them. The CDR3 contains 15 residues. CDR3 in DNA: TGTGCCAGCAGCTGGACAGTTGGGCCGAACACTGAAGCTTTCTTT. Encoded protein: CASSWTVGPNTEAFF.

This clonotype occurred a few times. The chain combines TRBV29-1 with TRBJ2-1; a weak D match, TRBD2 (6 bases). CDR1 is SQVTM, CDR2 ANQGSEA, per germline. The CDR3 has 13 amino acids. V was trimmed by 4 bases and J by 5 bases, leaving 12 bases between them. The CDR3 nucleotides are TGCAGCGTTGTGGGACTTAGTAACAATGAGCAGTTCTTC. Its translation is CSVVGLSNNEQFF.

The chain employs TRBV7-2 and TRBJ2-7, with a tentative D call TRBD1 (6 bases). V was shortened by 2 bases and J by 5 bases, with 16 bases between the two germline ends. In germline, CDR1 is SGHTA, CDR2 FQGNSA. The CDR3 is 15 residues long. For the CDR3, the DNA is TGTGCCAGCAGCTTAAGTACAGGGACGCACCACGAGCAGTACTTC. Its translation is CASSLSTGTHHEQYF. Full variable domain (outside the CDR3, taken from reference TRBV7-2 and TRBJ2-7): GAGVSQSPSNKVTEKGKDVELRCDPISGHTALYWYRQSLGQGLEFLIYFQGNSAPDKSGLPSDRFSAERTGGSVSTLTIQRTQQEDSAVYLCASSLSTGTHHEQYFGPGTRLTVT.

This clonotype was seen a few times. This chain uses TRBV7-9 with TRBJ2-1, with 8 bases that match TRBD2. Germline lookup yields CDR1 SEHNR and CDR2 FQNEAQ (reference sequence). There are 14 residues in the CDR3. Trimming cost V 1 base and J 6 bases; bases outside gene matches: 2. Written as DNA, the CDR3 is TGTGCCAGCAGCTTAGGCCGGGAGGGCAATGAGCAGTTCTTC. It is translated as CASSLGREGNEQFF.

The chain is built from TRBV12-3 or TRBV12-4 and TRBJ2-7; 13 positions agree with TRBD2. There are 16 residues in the CDR3. With 4 bases clipped from V and 1 base from J, the junction kept 4 bases outside the gene matches. The chain's CDR3 is CASSSTTSGGSYEQYF. CDR3 DNA: TGTGCCAGCAGTTCAACGACTAGCGGGGGGTCCTACGAGCAGTACTTC.

This CDR3 reads CSAPWRGDSPLHF. The CDR3 nucleotides read TGCAGTGCTCCCTGGCGGGGGGATTCACCCCTCCACTTT. The rearrangement joins TRBV20-1 to TRBJ1-6; D is possibly TRBD1 (5 bases). Trimming pared 5 bases from V and 8 bases from J, leaving 13 bases between. CDR3 size: 13 residues. CDR1 and CDR2 (germline): DFQATT, SNEGSKA (reference sequence).

This clonotype was seen at least ten times. The CDR3 protein is CSARGHLAGSGAFF. In DNA, the CDR3 is TGCAGTGCTAGGGGTCATCTTGCAGGCTCGGGAGCTTTCTTT. The V and J genes are TRBV20-1 and TRBJ1-1; D unclear. Deletions cut 3 bases from V and 10 bases from J, with 21 bases between. CDR3 length: 14 amino acids. Germline V CDR1 and CDR2: DFQATT, SNEGSKA (reference sequence).

This clonotype was picked up many times. V and J are TRBV15 and TRBJ2-1, with 10 bases aligning to TRBD2. Germline values: CDR1 LNHNV, CDR2 YYDKDF (reference sequence). CDR3 length equals 16 residues. V trimming: 3 bases; J trimming: 4 bases; junction bases outside the gene matches: 6. CDR3 sequence reads: CATSRPSGGLYNEQFF. As DNA, the CDR3 is TGTGCCACCAGCAGGCCTAGCGGGGGCCTTTACAATGAGCAGTTCTTC.

Here the CDR3 reads CASSVLGTAAYEQYF. Written as DNA, the CDR3 is TGTGCCAGCAGTGTACTCGGGACGGCTGCCTACGAGCAGTACTTC. The chain employs TRBV2 and TRBJ2-7; D is tentatively TRBD1 or TRBD2 (5 bases each). Between the trimmed V and J ends, which lost 4 bases and 2 bases, there was a span of 15 bases. CDR3 length: 15 residues. Germline assignment: CDR1 SNHLY and CDR2 FYNNEI. Together with reference TRBV2 and TRBJ2-7, the CDR3 gives the full variable domain: EPEVTQTPSHQVTQMGQEVILRCVPISNHLYFYWYRQILGQKVEFLVSFYNNEISEKSEIFDDQFSVERPDGSNFTLKIRSTKLEDSAMYFCASSVLGTAAYEQYFGPGTRLTVT.

The chain has TRBV5-1 and TRBJ2-2; no definite D call. The ends were cut back, 6 bases at V and 6 bases at J, with 9 bases in the middle. The CDR3 has 12 amino acids. Germline lookup yields CDR1 SGHRS and CDR2 YFSETQ. Here the CDR3 reads CASKDPAGELFF. In nucleotides, the CDR3 is TGCGCCAGCAAGGACCCGGCCGGGGAGCTGTTTTTT.

This clonotype has ten or more counts. The gene calls are TRBV30 and TRBJ1-2; no clear D gene. In germline, CDR1 is GTSNPN, CDR2 SVGIG (reference sequence). There are 12 residues in the CDR3. The ends were cut back, 1 base at V and 7 bases at J, with 10 bases in the middle. Here the CDR3 DNA reads TGTGCCTGGAGTGGAGCCCGGGGTGGCTACACCTTC. Amino acid sequence: CAWSGARGGYTF.

The chain recombines TRBV5-1 with TRBJ1-1; D gene ambiguous. The CDR3 contains 20 residues. Per germline, CDR1 SGHRS and CDR2 YFSETQ. V dropped 0 bases and J dropped 6 bases, with 30 bases sitting between them. CDR3 nucleotides: TGCGCCAGCAGCTTGGGGGTTCTTAGTTGGGTCCAAACCGATTCCGCTGAAGCTTTCTTT. Translation: CASSLGVLSWVQTDSAEAFF.

This clonotype was seen at least ten times. J is TRBJ2-1 and V is TRBV12-3 or TRBV12-4, with 9 bases identical to TRBD1. Trimming cost V 6 bases and J 8 bases; bases outside gene matches: 8. The CDR3 has 14 residues. CDR3 protein: CASRLQGAVYEQFF. DNA of the CDR3: TGTGCCAGCAGGTTACAGGGGGCGGTGTATGAGCAGTTCTTC.

This clonotype was picked up many times. CDR3 loop: CASSPGVMNTGELFF. CDR3 coding DNA: TGTGCCAGCAGCCCGGGGGTGATGAACACCGGGGAGCTGTTTTTT. The chain is built from TRBV5-6 and TRBJ2-2, with D possibly TRBD2 on 6 matching bases. The germline V gene encodes CDR1 SGHDT and CDR2 YYEEEE. CDR3 size: 15 residues. V was clipped by 4 bases and J by 1 base, with 11 bases between them.

The V gene is TRBV11-2, the J gene TRBJ2-7, with D perhaps TRBD2 (5 bases). This CDR3 has 15 residues. V was clipped by 2 bases and J by 2 bases, with 13 bases between them. Germline loops: CDR1 SGHAT, CDR2 FQNNGV. The CDR3 DNA follows: TGTGCCAGCAGCTTACTAAACGGAGGACCCTACGAGCAGTACTTC. Translating it yields CASSLLNGGPYEQYF.

Many counts were recorded for this clonotype. The chain combines TRBV11-2 with TRBJ1-1; D may be TRBD1 (5 bases). Germline V gene sequence: CDR1 SGHAT, CDR2 FQNNGV. The germline V and J ends were trimmed by 1 base and 0 bases, with 9 bases remaining between them. The CDR3 is 15 residues long. In DNA form, the CDR3 reads TGTGCCAGCAGCTTAGGCCCGGGGGTGAACACTGAAGCTTTCTTT. It codes for CASSLGPGVNTEAFF.

The V gene is TRBV20-1, the J gene TRBJ1-2; D remains unclear. CDR1 is DFQATT, CDR2 SNEGSKA, per germline (reference sequence). The CDR3 sequence is 12 residues long. Trimming took 3 bases from V and 4 from J, leaving 9 bases between them. The CDR3 nucleotides are TGCAGTGCTAGTGAGGGTGGCTATGGCTACACCTTC. It encodes CSASEGGYGYTF.

The chain recombines TRBV28 with TRBJ1-1; 8 bases are shared with TRBD1. The trim removed 7 bases at V and 4 bases at J, leaving 8 bases unmatched. In germline, CDR1 is MDHEN, CDR2 SYDVKM. This CDR3 is built from 14 residues. DNA for the CDR3: TGTGCCAGCAACCAGGGGGCTAAGGGCACTGAAGCTTTCTTT. This sequence encodes CASNQGAKGTEAFF.

The chain combines TRBV19 with TRBJ2-7; D unresolved. Germline values: CDR1 LNHDA, CDR2 SQIVND (reference sequence). V was clipped by 0 bases and J by 2 bases, with 8 bases between them. The CDR3 is 14 amino acids. This CDR3 is CASSIDEPPYEQYF. The DNA of the CDR3 is TGTGCCAGTAGTATAGATGAACCCCCCTACGAGCAGTACTTC.

This clonotype came up many times. The V and J genes are TRBV12-3 or TRBV12-4 and TRBJ1-2, with D possibly being TRBD1 (6 bases). Trimming cost V 1 base and J 0 bases, with 9 bases left between them. CDR3 size: 15 residues. CDR3 nucleotides: TGTGCCAGCAGTTTAGACAGGGAGGCTAACTATGGCTACACCTTC. This translates into CASSLDREANYGYTF.

The chain combines TRBV7-9 with TRBJ2-7, with TRBD2 matching over 10 bases. Losses at the gene ends were 3 bases for V and 4 bases for J; bases not matched to a gene: 6. The CDR3 length is 15 residues. The V gene's germline CDR1 is SEHNR and CDR2 FQNEAQ (reference sequence). CDR3 bases: TGTGCCAGCAGCTTGTGGCCTAGCGGGAGATACGAGCAGTACTTC. Translating gives CASSLWPSGRYEQYF.

This chain uses TRBV12-3 or TRBV12-4 with TRBJ1-1; TRBD1 might be the D (6 bases). The CDR3 has 12 residues. The germline V and J ends were trimmed by 2 bases and 7 bases, with 8 bases remaining between them. The CDR3 loop reads CASSLTGHEAFF. DNA for the CDR3: TGTGCCAGCAGTTTAACAGGGCATGAAGCTTTCTTT.

CDR3 DNA: TGTGCCAGCTCCGACCGGGGGTCGGCTGGAAACACCATATATTTT. Its translation: CASSDRGSAGNTIYF. This chain connects TRBV27 to TRBJ1-3; possibly TRBD1 for D (5 bases). Germline CDR1 and CDR2: MNHEY and SMNVEV (reference sequence). Trimming stripped 8 bases from V and 2 bases from J, with 16 bases between. This CDR3 contains 15 residues.

This clonotype was counted ten times or more. This rearrangement joins TRBV12-3 or TRBV12-4 to TRBJ2-5; TRBD1 or TRBD2 may be the D gene (6 bases each). The CDR3 consists of 16 residues. Trimming removed 0 bases at V and 4 bases at J, with 15 bases between. CDR3 in DNA: TGTGCCAGCAGTTTAGCGGGTGGGGGGCGGGGAGAGACCCAGTACTTC. Translating gives CASSLAGGGRGETQYF.

This sequence joins TRBV20-1 and TRBJ1-1; D remains unclear. V lost 1 base, J lost 7 bases, and 7 bases lay in between. Germline CDR1 reads DFQATT; CDR2 reads SNEGSKA (reference sequence). The CDR3 has 11 residues. The CDR3 region has the DNA TGCAGTGCTAGAGCTCAGGTTGAAGCTTTCTTT. Translation: CSARAQVEAFF.

This clonotype has just a few counts. The V and J genes are TRBV11-2 and TRBJ1-4, with D perhaps matching TRBD1 (6 bases). The CDR3 runs 13 residues. CDR1 is SGHAT and CDR2 is FQNNGV in the germline V gene. Trimming removed 5 bases at V and 7 bases at J, with 11 bases between. CDR3 coding DNA: TGTGCCAGCAGCCCTCGAGGGGGTGAAAAACTGTTTTTT. As protein: CASSPRGGEKLFF. Full variable domain (outside the CDR3, taken from reference TRBV11-2 and TRBJ1-4): EAGVAQSPRYKIIEKRQSVAFWCNPISGHATLYWYQQILGQGPKLLIQFQNNGVVDDSQLPKDRFSAERLKGVDSTLKIQPAKLEDSAVYLCASSPRGGEKLFFGSGTQLSVL.